The clone carrying this T cell receptor beta chain was picked up one time. The antigen is unknown. The data are from a study of molecular identifiers for immune sequencing clone quantification. This CDR3 has 13 residues. The V end was cut by 6 bases, the J end by 6 bases, with 14 bases between. Germline V gene sequence: CDR1 SEHNR, CDR2 FQNEAQ (reference sequence). The naive CD8 libraries originated from between about 17,000 and 1,000,000 sorted cells and drew on 10%, 30% or 50% RNA. Naive CD8 T cells, phenotype CD8+CD4-CCR7+CD45RA+, were sorted. TCRdb called the PCR reads again in MiXCR, with one record for every CDR3 protein. Here the sample spans approximately 670,000 distinct CDR3 sequences, about 20% being singletons. Study-wide results and limits: In CMV-specific effectors, clones above 20 copies held over 98% of molecules; naive, under 1%.

The TCR comes from a human donor in good health. Some libraries in this study had Jurkat cell RNA spiked in. The chain links TRBV7-9 to TRBJ2-5; a weak D match, TRBD2 (6 bases). Sequenced: naive CD8+ T cells from blood, with Jurkat cell RNA spiked in. Subset of the sample: FACS-sorted CD8+CD4-CCR7+CD45RA+ naive T cells. CDR3 nucleotides: TGTGCCAGCAGTGGGACTGGCTCGCAGACCCAGTACTTC. Translated, it gives CASSGTGSQTQYF.